This T cell receptor beta chain was recovered during a study of blood T cells in healthy people across ages. General study points: Diversity of TCR beta per million T cells declined in a roughly linear way with age.

Primers used in a second PCR of about 6 to 12 cycles were a sample-barcoded 5' primer and a J-beta primer mix. A template-switch adaptor with 12 random nucleotides tagged each cDNA molecule. The study obtained at least 2.5 million CDR3-containing paired-end reads from every sample. TCRdb fed the 5' RACE reads into MiXCR, producing one record per CDR3 protein. The sample includes about 730,000 distinct CDR3 sequences, around 40% of them seen just once. Regarding this clonotype: Its antigen remains unidentified.

The V gene's germline CDR1 is SGHTA and CDR2 FQGNSA. This CDR3 region has 16 residues. The germline V and J ends were trimmed by 5 bases and 3 bases, with 17 bases remaining between them. Each of the donors had roughly 9.3 milliliters of peripheral blood drawn into EDTA-treated Vacutainer tubes. The TCR was taken from a woman between 55 and 75 years old in good health. Sequencing was done on a sample of blood. The chain employs TRBV7-2 and TRBJ2-1, with D perhaps matching TRBD1 or TRBD2 (5 bases each). CDR3 coding DNA: TGTGCCAGCAGCATACTTTCCGGGACGGACTACAATGAGCAGTTCTTC. It translates to CASSILSGTDYNEQFF.